These T cell receptor beta chains were read from a single sample in a study of T cells in Graves' hyperthyroidism and ophthalmopathy. Each CDR3 protein is one row after TCRdb ran MiXCR on the multiplex PCR reads. This table has hundreds of thousands of distinct CDR3 sequences, about 20% appearing once. Sequenced: blood. These receptors all stem from a man between 40 and 49 years old with Graves' ophthalmopathy. CDR3s include the opening cysteine and the closing phenylalanine or tryptophan. D genes are given only for firm matches. Part of the rows lack a size; the others show once, few, many or a class for expanded clones.

cdr3_aa,d_call,clone_size,j_call,v_call
CASSYRAGRDGYTF,NA,NA,TRBJ1-2,TRBV6-2/TRBV6-3
CASGLLAGDQPQHF,NA,NA,TRBJ1-5,TRBV12-5
CASTPLGQMNTEAFF,NA,many,TRBJ1-1,TRBV28
CATSRDSSTGELFF,NA,few,TRBJ2-2,TRBV15
CASSLTTGIEQYF,NA,NA,TRBJ2-7,TRBV7-3
CAWSVRELYNSPLHF,NA,few,TRBJ1-6,TRBV30
CASSRGQGYSGNTIYF,NA,NA,TRBJ1-3,TRBV12-3/TRBV12-4
CASSPLASNTGELFF,NA,many,TRBJ2-2,TRBV18
CASKVGGNQPQHF,NA,few,TRBJ1-5,TRBV28
CASSRTVFAEQFF,NA,NA,TRBJ2-1,TRBV6-2/TRBV6-3
CASSGGLAGSGEQFF,TRBD2,NA,TRBJ2-1,TRBV19
CASSIKASTTGELFF,NA,NA,TRBJ2-2,TRBV19
CASKLAPAKVGELFF,NA,NA,TRBJ2-2,TRBV28
CASSLFSSGQGFYNEQFF,TRBD1,NA,TRBJ2-1,TRBV5-6
CASSYKGVGTEAFF,NA,once,TRBJ1-1,TRBV6-5
CASSTGQGLYNSPLHF,TRBD1,few,TRBJ1-6,TRBV12-3/TRBV12-4
CASSSAPQTGTQYF,NA,NA,TRBJ2-5,TRBV7-2
CSAVETGYNSPLHF,TRBD1,many,TRBJ1-6,TRBV20-1
CAISERGNTDTQYF,NA,NA,TRBJ2-3,TRBV10-3
CASSPGEWQFTSYNSPLHF,NA,NA,TRBJ1-6,TRBV5-6
CASSPPKNSYNEQFF,NA,few,TRBJ2-1,TRBV18
CASRLNRGGTEAFF,TRBD1,many,TRBJ1-1,TRBV2
CASSPMGFTRNTGELFF,NA,many,TRBJ2-2,TRBV28
CASSLDNSGGAPDTQYF,TRBD2,few,TRBJ2-3,TRBV11-2
CASSPTASGETQYF,TRBD2,few,TRBJ2-5,TRBV5-1
CSARDPRGRKSGYTF,NA,NA,TRBJ1-2,TRBV20-1
CASSFVTGELFF,NA,NA,TRBJ2-2,TRBV27
CASSLDVGITEAFF,NA,NA,TRBJ1-1,TRBV5-5
CASSLVLPGQGANTEAFF,TRBD1,many,TRBJ1-1,TRBV4-1
CASSLASGGLHNEQFF,TRBD2,many,TRBJ2-1,TRBV7-8
CASSSGWNSRALGQGNEQFF,NA,NA,TRBJ2-1,TRBV7-8
CASSYSGLAGGGYQETQYF,TRBD2,many,TRBJ2-5,TRBV6-5
CASSETSRPHQPQHF,NA,many,TRBJ1-5,TRBV2
CAISVELAGVGYEQYF,TRBD2,NA,TRBJ2-7,TRBV10-3
CASSQEGRNYGYTF,NA,NA,TRBJ1-2,TRBV4-3
CASRGVGATGELFF,NA,many,TRBJ2-2,TRBV7-3
CASSPLLVGTGTYEQYF,TRBD1,many,TRBJ2-7,TRBV2
CASSQDEEGKIQETQYF,NA,once,TRBJ2-5,TRBV4-3
CASSYERQGSEAFF,TRBD1,many,TRBJ1-1,TRBV6-5
CASSVALQGPYGYTF,NA,few,TRBJ1-2,TRBV9
CASSLWGLLTGVDEQFF,NA,few,TRBJ2-1,TRBV7-3
CASSTRLAGEQYF,TRBD2,NA,TRBJ2-7,TRBV7-3
CASSYSAGDPSYERYF,NA,NA,TRBJ2-7,TRBV6-2/TRBV6-3
CAWNRGGNTIYF,NA,many,TRBJ1-3,TRBV30
CSARGRISTDTQYF,NA,many,TRBJ2-3,TRBV20-1
CSVYPAWGPGELFF,NA,NA,TRBJ2-2,TRBV29-1
CASSPRLAASYEQYF,TRBD2,many,TRBJ2-7,TRBV7-4
CSAKDRVYQETQYF,TRBD1,few,TRBJ2-5,TRBV29-1
CASSFQRDEQFF,NA,few,TRBJ2-1,TRBV11-2
CSVVGGGAYNEQFF,NA,few,TRBJ2-1,TRBV29-1
CASSPQGERQETQYF,TRBD1,few,TRBJ2-5,TRBV7-9
CATEGGPGEQYF,NA,many,TRBJ2-7,TRBV3-1
CSARDIRGAYNEQFF,NA,many,TRBJ2-1,TRBV20-1
CASSYKGQGVAGGGNEQFF,TRBD1,many,TRBJ2-1,TRBV6-1